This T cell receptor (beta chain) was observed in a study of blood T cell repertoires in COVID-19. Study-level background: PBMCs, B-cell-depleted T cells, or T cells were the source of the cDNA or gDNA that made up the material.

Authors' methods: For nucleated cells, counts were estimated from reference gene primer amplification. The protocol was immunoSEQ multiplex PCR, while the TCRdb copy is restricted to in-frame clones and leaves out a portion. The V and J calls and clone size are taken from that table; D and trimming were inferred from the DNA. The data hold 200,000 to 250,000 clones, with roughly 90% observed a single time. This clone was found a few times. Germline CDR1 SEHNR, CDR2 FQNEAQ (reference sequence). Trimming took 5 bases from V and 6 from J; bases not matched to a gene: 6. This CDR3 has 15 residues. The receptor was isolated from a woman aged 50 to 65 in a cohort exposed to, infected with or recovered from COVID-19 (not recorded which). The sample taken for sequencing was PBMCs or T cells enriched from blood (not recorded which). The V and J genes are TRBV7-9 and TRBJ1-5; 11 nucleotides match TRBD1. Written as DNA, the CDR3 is TGTGCCAGCAGCCCCGGGACAGGGGGTTTTCAGCCCCAGCATTTT. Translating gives CASSPGTGGFQPQHF.